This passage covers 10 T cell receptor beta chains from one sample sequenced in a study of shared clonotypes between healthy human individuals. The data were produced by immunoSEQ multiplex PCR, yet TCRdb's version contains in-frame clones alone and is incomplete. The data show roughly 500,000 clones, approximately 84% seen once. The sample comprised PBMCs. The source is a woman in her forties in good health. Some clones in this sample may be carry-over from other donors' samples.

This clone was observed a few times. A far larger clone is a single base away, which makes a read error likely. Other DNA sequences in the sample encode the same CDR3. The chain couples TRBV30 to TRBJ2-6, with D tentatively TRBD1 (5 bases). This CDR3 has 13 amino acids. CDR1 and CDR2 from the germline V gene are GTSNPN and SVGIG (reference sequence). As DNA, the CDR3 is TGTGCCGGAAGGGGTGCTGGAGCCAACGTCCTGACTTTC. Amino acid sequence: CAGRGAGANVLTF.

This CDR3 reads CASSYTSLAQYF. The DNA of the CDR3 is TGTGCCAGCAGTTACACAAGTTTGGCCCAGTACTTC. J is TRBJ2-5 and V is TRBV28; D uncertain. The CDR3 is 12 residues long. The V end lost 4 bases, the J end lost 9 bases, and 12 bases lay between the germline ends. The germline V gene encodes CDR1 MDHEN and CDR2 SYDVKM.

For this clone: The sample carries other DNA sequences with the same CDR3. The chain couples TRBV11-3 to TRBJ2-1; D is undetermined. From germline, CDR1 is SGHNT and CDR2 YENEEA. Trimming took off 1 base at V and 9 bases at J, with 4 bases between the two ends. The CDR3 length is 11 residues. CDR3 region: CASSLGGEQFF. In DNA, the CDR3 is TGTGCCAGCAGCTTAGGAGGTGAGCAGTTCTTC.

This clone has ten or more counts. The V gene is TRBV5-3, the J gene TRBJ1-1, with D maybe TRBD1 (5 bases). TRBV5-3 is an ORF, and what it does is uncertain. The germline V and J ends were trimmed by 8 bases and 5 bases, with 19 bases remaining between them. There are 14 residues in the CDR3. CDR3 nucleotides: TGTGCCAGCAGCCCTCGAGGGGCTTGGACTGAAGCTTTCTTT. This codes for CASSPRGAWTEAFF.

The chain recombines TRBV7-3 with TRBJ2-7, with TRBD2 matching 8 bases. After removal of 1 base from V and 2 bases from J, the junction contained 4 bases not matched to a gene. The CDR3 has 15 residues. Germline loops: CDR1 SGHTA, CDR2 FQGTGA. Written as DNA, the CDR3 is TGTGCCAGCAGCTTAATCCCCGGGGGGGCCTACGAGCAGTACTTC. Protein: CASSLIPGGAYEQYF.

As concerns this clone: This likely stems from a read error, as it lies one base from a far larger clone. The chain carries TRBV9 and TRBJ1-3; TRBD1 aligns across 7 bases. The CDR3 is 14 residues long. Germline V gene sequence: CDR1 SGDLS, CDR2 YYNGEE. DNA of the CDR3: TGTGCCAGCAGCGGGACAGGCTCTGGAAACACCACATATTTT. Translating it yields CASSGTGSGNTTYF.

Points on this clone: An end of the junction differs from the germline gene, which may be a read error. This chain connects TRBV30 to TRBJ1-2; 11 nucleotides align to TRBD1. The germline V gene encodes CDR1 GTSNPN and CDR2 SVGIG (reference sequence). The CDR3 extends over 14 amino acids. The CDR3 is CAWTRTGGYYCYTF. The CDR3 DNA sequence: TGTGCCTGGACCCGGACAGGGGGCTACTATTGCTACACCTTC.

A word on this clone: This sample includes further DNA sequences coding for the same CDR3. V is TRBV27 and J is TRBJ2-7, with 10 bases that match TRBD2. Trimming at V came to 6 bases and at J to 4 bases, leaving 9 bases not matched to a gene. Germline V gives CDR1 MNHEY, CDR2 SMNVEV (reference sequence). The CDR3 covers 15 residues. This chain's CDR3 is CASSLGGAGGYEQYF. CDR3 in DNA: TGTGCCAGCAGCCTGGGGGGAGCGGGAGGGTACGAGCAGTACTTC.

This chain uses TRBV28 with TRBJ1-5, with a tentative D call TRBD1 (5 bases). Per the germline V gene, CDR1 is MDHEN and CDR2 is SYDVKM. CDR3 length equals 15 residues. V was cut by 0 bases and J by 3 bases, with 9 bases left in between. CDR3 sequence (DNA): TGTGCCAGCAGTTTATGGGGACGGAACAATCAGCCCCAGCATTTT. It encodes CASSLWGRNNQPQHF. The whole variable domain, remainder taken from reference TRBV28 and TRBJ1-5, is DVKVTQSSRYLVKRTGEKVFLECVQDMDHENMFWYRQDPGLGLRLIYFSYDVKMKEKGDIPEGYSVSREKKERFSLILESASTNQTSMYLCASSLWGRNNQPQHFGDGTRLSIL.

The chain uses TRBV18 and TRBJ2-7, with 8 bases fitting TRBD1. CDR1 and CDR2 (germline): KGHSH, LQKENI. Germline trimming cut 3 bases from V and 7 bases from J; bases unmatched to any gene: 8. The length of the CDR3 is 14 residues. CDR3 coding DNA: TGTGCCAGCTCACCGACAGGGGCCGACCGAGAGCAGTACTTC. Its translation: CASSPTGADREQYF.